Reported below is one TCR beta chain. CD25-based Treg depletion was applied to purified naive CD4+ T cells. The germline V and J ends were trimmed by 7 bases and 6 bases, with 12 bases remaining between them. The germline V gene has CDR1 DFQATT and CDR2 SNEGSKA (reference sequence). The CDR3 consists of 11 residues. TCRdb itself ran the 5' RACE reads through MiXCR, one entry per CDR3 protein. The top ten clones hold roughly 3.2% of a sample with more than 10,000 distinct CDR3 sequences, around 22% of them seen once. The gene calls are TRBV20-1 and TRBJ1-2; D might be TRBD1 (5 bases). What was sequenced was naive CD4+ T cells sorted from blood. Sample subset: naive CD4+ T cells, CD4+CD45RA+CD25-. The sequence derives from a female donor with breast cancer. The CDR3 coding sequence is TGCAGTGGTAGGGACCGAGATGGCTACACCTTC. Translating gives CSGRDRDGYTF.